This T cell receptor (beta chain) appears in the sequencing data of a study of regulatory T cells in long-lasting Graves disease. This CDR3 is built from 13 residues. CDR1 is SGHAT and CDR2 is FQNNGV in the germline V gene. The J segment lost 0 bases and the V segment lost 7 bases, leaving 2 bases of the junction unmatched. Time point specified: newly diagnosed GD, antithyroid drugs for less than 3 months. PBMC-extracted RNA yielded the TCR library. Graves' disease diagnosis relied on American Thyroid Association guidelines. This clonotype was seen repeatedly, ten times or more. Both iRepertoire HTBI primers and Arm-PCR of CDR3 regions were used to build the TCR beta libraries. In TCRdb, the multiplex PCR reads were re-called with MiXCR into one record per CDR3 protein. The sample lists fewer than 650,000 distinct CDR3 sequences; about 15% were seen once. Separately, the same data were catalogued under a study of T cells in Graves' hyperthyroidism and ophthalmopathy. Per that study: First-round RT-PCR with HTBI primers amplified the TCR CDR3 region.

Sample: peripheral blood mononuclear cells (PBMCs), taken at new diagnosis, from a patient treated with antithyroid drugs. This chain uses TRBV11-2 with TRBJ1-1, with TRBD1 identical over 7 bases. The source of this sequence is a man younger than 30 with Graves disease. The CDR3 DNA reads TGTGCCAGCATGACAGGGATGAACACTGAAGCTTTCTTT. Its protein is CASMTGMNTEAFF.